This entry is about one T cell receptor (beta chain). This clone's antigen is unknown. No quality values exist for individual bases; no much larger clone is one base distant. Whole blood was collected in K2EDTA tubes by collaborating institutions according to the institutions' own protocols. For TCRbeta analysis, collaborators shipped samples in one of three forms: frozen whole blood, isolated PBMCs, or DNA extracted from either of those sample types. Its CDR3 holds 16 amino acids, cysteine through phenylalanine. The sequence is cut down to CDR3 DNA, 48 bases in frame from base 1. CDR1 and CDR2, looked up from the germline V gene, are SGDLS and YYNGEE. From V the trimming removes 0 bases and from J it removes 5 bases, while the gene matches leave 6 bases of the junction unaccounted for. This entry belongs to a study of blood T cell repertoires in COVID-19 (dated by TCRdb to 2019 to 2021). Study-level background: The collaborator samples originated in the United States, Italy and Spain and spanned the acute and convalescent phases of COVID-19. The prospective study material was composed of cDNA or gDNA derived from T cells, B-cell-depleted T cells, or PBMCs. Deeply sampled blood TCRbeta repertoires from subjects exposed to, actively infected with, or recovered from COVID-19 were included in the dataset. The repertoires were made available in a free public database intended to serve as a resource for research on the immune response to SARS-CoV-2. Samples were obtained from the ongoing ImmuneRACE study (first 160 participants) and from 950 to 1,500 subjects provided by 6 global collaborators. Sample metadata almost always included a de-identified subject ID, COVID-19 status, age in years and sex. HLA class I and class II types, where available, came from metadata supplied by the sample provider rather than from assay-based typing. The paper as a whole reports these results and caveats: How much clinical and demographic metadata was included differed by source and by participant, and the metadata was provided uncurated.

TCRbeta CDR3 regions were amplified from genomic DNA using the immunoSEQ Assay, a bias-controlled multiplex PCR. Regarding the original processing steps: Nucleated cell counts per sample were estimated from amplification of reference gene primers within the assay. Sequence reads were collapsed and filtered to measure the absolute abundance of every unique TCRbeta CDR3 rearrangement. For each sample, productive Simpson clonality was calculated as the square root of Simpson's diversity index across productive rearrangements. Imported from immuneACCESS, the table was reduced by TCRdb to in-frame sequences with V and J called. These copies leave out some clones; in studies compared against another copy, an unresolved V gene accounts for under half, and the cause of the remainder is not known. Clone size and V and J calls were adopted from that table, with D and trimming inferred from the DNA. The sample table records tens of thousands of clones; about 92% of these occur just once. Of the sample, about 12% falls within the top ten clones.

Input material: peripheral blood. Here the chain combines TRBV9 and TRBJ2-7; TRBD2 agrees with 12 junctional bases. The sequence derives from a human donor in a cohort sampled during active COVID-19. The CDR3 corresponds to CASSVDGRTSGDEQYF. The bases are TGTGCCAGCAGCGTAGATGGTAGGACTAGCGGGGACGAGCAGTACTTC.